The TCR beta chain under discussion was sequenced for a study of CD8+CD57+ T cells in acquired aplastic anemia. At the level of the study: Sorted cells (CD4+ and CD8+) yielded DNA amounts that averaged around 3.1 ug. Roughly 10.8 million reads were obtained on average for healthy donor CD4+ cells.

It was genomic DNA that served as the template for profiling TCR beta VDJ and CDR3. From the reads, TCRdb called clonotypes with MiXCR, one entry per CDR3 protein. The sample records 200,000 to 250,000 distinct CDR3 sequences, under 65% being singletons. Study conclusions and caveats: A significant difference in CD8+ Simpson's diversity between patients and controls was not found.

As concerns this clonotype: Its target is unknown.

The TCR originated in a human donor in good health. The specimen sequenced was sorted CD4+, CD8+, or CD8+CD57+ T cells (not recorded which) from PBMCs.

DNA for the CDR3: TGTGCCAGCAGCGTTGCTTCAGGGGGCGGATCACCCCTCCACTTT. As protein: CASSVASGGGSPLHF. This chain links TRBV9 with TRBJ1-6, with 8 positions matching TRBD1. V was pared by 2 bases and J by 10 bases, with 8 bases of the junction left unmatched. The CDR3 is 15 amino acids. Germline lookup yields CDR1 SGDLS and CDR2 YYNGEE. The full variable domain, with the rest looked up from reference TRBV9 and TRBJ1-6, is DSGVTQTPKHLITATGQRVTLRCSPRSGDLSVYWYQQSLDQGLQFLIQYYNGEERAKGNILERFSAQQFPDLHSELNLSSLELGDSALYFCASSVASGGGSPLHFGNGTRLTVT.